A selection of T cell receptor beta chains follows, all from one sample in a study of T-cell reconstitution after alpha-beta-depleted transplantation in children. TCRdb recomputed calls from the PCR reads with MiXCR, one row per CDR3 protein. This sample has about 140,000 distinct CDR3 sequences, with about 8.8% found just once. Sample: PBMCs, mostly from graft donor cells, taken 180 days after TCRalphabeta/CD19-depleted stem cell transplant. These receptors came from a female patient aged 2-9 years who had a stem cell transplant for congenital amegakaryocytic thrombocytopenia, so the T cells may come from the graft donor. Each CDR3 is given with its conserved first and last residue. Fields, in order: V gene, J gene, clone size, D gene, CDR3 protein, CDR3 DNA. D genes are given only for firm matches. A row's size may be missing; if present it is once, few, many or a size class.

>TRBV5-1|TRBJ1-1|few|.
CASRLGGSNTEAFF
TGCGCCAGCCGCCTAGGAGGATCGAACACTGAAGCTTTCTTT
>TRBV12-3/TRBV12-4|TRBJ2-7|many|.
CASSKPDYEQYF
TGTGCCAGCTCTAAGCCAGACTACGAGCAGTACTTC
>TRBV5-1|TRBJ2-7|many|TRBD2
CASSLASGLPEQYF
TGCGCCAGCAGCTTGGCTAGCGGGCTACCCGAGCAGTACTTC
>TRBV5-6|TRBJ2-5|few|.
CASSLQRETQYF
TGTGCCAGCAGCTTGCAGCGAGAGACCCAGTACTTC
>TRBV20-1|TRBJ2-2|few|.
CSARDNDGELFF
TGCAGTGCTAGAGATAACGACGGGGAGCTGTTTTTT
>TRBV30|TRBJ1-2|.|.
CAWSLTGWVSYGYTF
TGTGCCTGGAGCCTTACAGGATGGGTTAGCTATGGCTACACCTTC
>TRBV20-1|TRBJ2-1|many|TRBD2
CSASRSGEYNEQFF
TGCAGTGCTAGCCGCAGCGGGGAATACAATGAGCAGTTCTTC
>TRBV28|TRBJ1-5|.|.
CASSLWGEGSNQPQHF
TGTGCCAGCAGTTTATGGGGTGAGGGTAGCAATCAGCCCCAGCATTTT
>TRBV20-1|TRBJ2-3|.|TRBD2
CSASGLAAPPLTDTQYF
TGCAGTGCTAGCGGACTAGCGGCACCTCCCCTCACAGATACGCAGTATTTT
>TRBV30|TRBJ1-2|.|.
CAWSVIMGVHGYTF
TGTGCCTGGAGCGTAATAATGGGGGTCCATGGCTACACCTTC
>TRBV4-2|TRBJ2-1|many|.
CASSQDRGDPGEQFF
TGTGCCAGCAGCCAAGATCGGGGAGACCCCGGGGAGCAGTTCTTC
>TRBV4-2|TRBJ1-1|few|TRBD1
CASSQTNRGADTEAFF
TGTGCCAGCAGCCAAACTAACAGGGGGGCGGACACTGAAGCTTTCTTT
>TRBV5-1|TRBJ2-5|many|TRBD2
CASSDLAGGPETQYF
TGCGCCAGCAGCGATCTAGCGGGAGGGCCGGAGACCCAGTACTTC
>TRBV20-1|TRBJ2-5|many|TRBD2
CSARHSAGGWETQYF
TGCAGTGCTAGACACTCTGCGGGAGGGTGGGAGACCCAGTACTTC
>TRBV21-1|TRBJ2-5|.|.
CASSSKETQYF
TGTGCCAGCAGCAGCAAAGAGACCCAGTACTTC
>TRBV20-1|TRBJ1-1|many|.
CSAQRMAEAFF
TGCAGTGCACAGAGAATGGCTGAAGCTTTCTTT
>TRBV5-5|TRBJ2-2|many|TRBD1
CASSGTGEDTGELFF
TGTGCCAGCAGCGGGACAGGGGAAGACACCGGGGAGCTGTTTTTT
>TRBV28|TRBJ1-3|few|.
CASSITGGNTIYF
TGTGCCAGCAGCATTACAGGTGGAAACACCATATATTTT
>TRBV7-9|TRBJ1-2|few|.
CASSFGTLYGYTF
TGTGCCAGCAGCTTCGGGACACTCTATGGCTACACCTTC
>TRBV20-1|TRBJ2-7|few|.
CSASLFGGGYEQYF
TGCAGTGCTAGCCTCTTTGGGGGTGGCTACGAGCAGTACTTC
>TRBV7-9|TRBJ2-1|.|.
CASSGDTSYNEQFF
TGTGCCAGCAGCGGGGACACCTCCTACAATGAGCAGTTCTTC
>TRBV29-1|TRBJ2-3|few|TRBD1
CSVRQGATDTQYF
TGCAGCGTGCGACAGGGGGCTACAGATACGCAGTATTTT
>TRBV20-1|TRBJ2-2|.|TRBD2
CSALRWLAGAPGELFF
TGCAGTGCCCTACGGTGGCTGGCGGGAGCCCCCGGGGAGCTGTTTTTT
>TRBV5-4|TRBJ1-2|few|TRBD1
CASSFGQGHGYTF
TGTGCCAGCAGCTTCGGACAGGGTCATGGCTACACCTTC
>TRBV4-3|TRBJ2-2|many|.
CASSLLSRSGELFF
TGCGCCAGCAGCTTACTTAGCAGGAGCGGGGAGCTGTTTTTT
>TRBV29-1|TRBJ2-7|many|.
CSGAEQGSYEQYF
TGCAGCGGAGCGGAGCAGGGCTCCTACGAGCAGTACTTC
>TRBV7-9|TRBJ2-3|many|.
CASSFRGATDTQYF
TGTGCCAGCAGCTTTAGGGGGGCCACAGATACGCAGTATTTT
>TRBV12-3/TRBV12-4|TRBJ1-5|many|TRBD1
CASSWGQADQPQHF
TGTGCCAGCAGTTGGGGACAGGCGGATCAGCCCCAGCATTTT
>TRBV28|TRBJ2-1|few|TRBD2
CASSLAGGPENEQFF
TGTGCCAGCAGTCTAGCGGGAGGGCCAGAAAATGAGCAGTTCTTC
>TRBV12-3/TRBV12-4|TRBJ2-7|.|TRBD2
CASSLKFSSGSEQYF
TGTGCCAGCAGTTTAAAGTTCTCTAGCGGGAGCGAGCAGTACTTC
>TRBV20-1|TRBJ1-2|.|TRBD1
CSAREDRDYGYTF
TGCAGTGCTAGAGAGGACAGGGACTATGGCTACACCTTC
>TRBV28|TRBJ2-4|many|.
CASSTTVPWIRAKNIQYF
TGTGCCAGCAGCACGACAGTCCCTTGGATTAGGGCCAAAAACATTCAGTACTTC
>TRBV20-1|TRBJ1-2|.|.
CSARRGVYGYTF
TGCAGTGCTAGACGGGGGGTCTATGGCTACACCTTC
>TRBV27|TRBJ2-7|many|.
CASRPLASYEQYF
TGTGCCAGCAGACCCCTCGCATCCTACGAGCAGTACTTC
>TRBV10-3|TRBJ2-7|many|.
CAIGVNGYEQYF
TGTGCCATCGGGGTAAATGGTTACGAGCAGTACTTC
>TRBV11-2|TRBJ2-1|many|TRBD2
CASSVGTSGYNEQFF
TGTGCCAGCAGCGTCGGGACTAGCGGTTACAATGAGCAGTTCTTC
>TRBV28|TRBJ1-5|many|.
CASTQWGYRERSGNQPQHF
TGTGCCAGCACTCAGTGGGGCTACAGGGAGAGGTCAGGCAATCAGCCCCAGCATTTT
>TRBV5-1|TRBJ2-5|few|TRBD2
CASSTSGLGVSETQYF
TGCGCCAGCAGCACGTCGGGACTAGGCGTTTCAGAGACCCAGTACTTC
>TRBV28|TRBJ1-3|few|.
CASSRQWGGSGNTIYF
TGTGCCAGCAGTAGACAGTGGGGGGGGTCTGGAAACACCATATATTTT
>TRBV4-2|TRBJ2-7|.|.
CASSPGVGCEQYF
TGTGCCAGCAGCCCCGGGGTCGGCTGCGAGCAGTACTTC